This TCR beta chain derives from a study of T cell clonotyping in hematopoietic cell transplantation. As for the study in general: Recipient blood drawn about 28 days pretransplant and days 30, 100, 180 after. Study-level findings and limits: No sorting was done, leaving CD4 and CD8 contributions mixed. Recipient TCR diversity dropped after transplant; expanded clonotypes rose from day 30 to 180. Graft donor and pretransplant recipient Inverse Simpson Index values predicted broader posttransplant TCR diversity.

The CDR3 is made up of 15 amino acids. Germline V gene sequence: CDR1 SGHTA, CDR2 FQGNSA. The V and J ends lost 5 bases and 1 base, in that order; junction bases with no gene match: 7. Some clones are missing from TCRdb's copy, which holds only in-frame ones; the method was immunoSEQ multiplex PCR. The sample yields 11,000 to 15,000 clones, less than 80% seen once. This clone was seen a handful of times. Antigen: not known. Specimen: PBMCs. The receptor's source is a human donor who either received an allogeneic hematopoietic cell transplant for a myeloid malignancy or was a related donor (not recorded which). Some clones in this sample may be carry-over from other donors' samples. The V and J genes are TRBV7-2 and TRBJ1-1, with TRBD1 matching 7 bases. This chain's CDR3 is CASSHGGTANTEAFF. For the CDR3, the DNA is TGTGCCAGCAGCCACGGCGGGACAGCGAACACTGAAGCTTTCTTT.